This is a list of T cell receptor beta chains from one sample in a study of human T cells and chemical hapten exposure. TCRdb re-derived calls from the RACE reads in MiXCR, one entry per CDR3 protein. The sample yields fewer than 400,000 distinct CDR3 sequences, around 7% seen once. The source was whole blood, collected in connection with sensitization to the hapten diphenylcyclopropenone (DPC). These receptor sequences come from a woman in her late teens or twenties with alopecia areata. Some clones in this sample may be carry-over from other donors' samples. Both conserved end residues are part of each CDR3. D genes are given only for firm matches. Clone size is stated in some rows and not others, as once, few, many or a class when expanded.

V	size	J	D	CDR3	DNA
TRBV20-1	-	TRBJ2-1	-	CSASRTAYNEQFF	TGCAGTGCTTCAAGGACGGCCTACAATGAGCAGTTCTTC
TRBV12-3/TRBV12-4	many	TRBJ2-2	-	CASSLPGELFF	TGTGCCAGCAGTTTGCCCGGGGAGCTGTTTTTT
TRBV6-5	few	TRBJ2-3	-	CASSSRDARAYTDTQYF	TGTGCCAGCAGTTCCCGGGACGCGCGGGCCTACACAGATACGCAGTATTTT
TRBV7-9	many	TRBJ2-4	-	CASSSQEPLGVQYF	TGTGCCAGCAGCTCTCAGGAGCCGTTGGGAGTTCAGTACTTC
TRBV20-1	few	TRBJ1-6	-	CSARRVVGGSPLHF	TGCAGTGCTAGGCGGGTCGTTGGGGGTTCACCCCTCCACTTT
TRBV2	-	TRBJ2-5	-	CASSEFRQTQETQYF	TGTGCCAGCAGTGAATTTCGACAGACGCAAGAGACCCAGTACTTC
TRBV6-6	few	TRBJ2-3	-	CASSSLGRTNTDTQYF	TGTGCCAGCAGTTCCCTGGGACGGACAAACACAGATACGCAGTATTTT
TRBV13	few	TRBJ2-1	TRBD2	CASSLGTSQFF	TGTGCCAGCAGCCTTGGGACTAGCCAGTTCTTC
TRBV6-5	many	TRBJ2-3	TRBD2	CASSYSRTSGGQYF	TGTGCCAGCAGTTACTCGCGGACTAGCGGGGGGCAGTATTTT
TRBV20-1	few	TRBJ2-6	-	CSASGVRLSGGANVLTF	TGCAGTGCGTCAGGAGTACGCCTTTCGGGTGGGGCCAACGTCCTGACTTTC
TRBV9	-	TRBJ1-4	TRBD1	CASSVGQTTNEKLFF	TGTGCCAGCAGCGTGGGACAGACAACTAATGAAAAACTGTTTTTT
TRBV20-1	-	TRBJ2-3	TRBD2	CSARQLAGGTDTQYF	TGCAGTGCTCGACAACTAGCGGGGGGCACAGATACGCAGTATTTT
TRBV24-1	few	TRBJ1-1	-	CATSDSIPTREPMNTEAFF	TGTGCCACCAGTGATTCTATACCAACCAGGGAACCCATGAACACTGAAGCTTTCTTT
TRBV6-5	few	TRBJ1-5	-	CASSYDNNQPQHF	TGTGCCAGCAGTTACGACAACAATCAGCCCCAGCATTTT
TRBV6-2/TRBV6-3	-	TRBJ2-6	-	CASSYESSGANVLTF	TGTGCCAGCAGTTACGAGTCATCTGGGGCCAACGTCCTGACTTTC
TRBV2	-	TRBJ1-4	-	CASSVETAGSEKLFF	TGTGCCAGCAGTGTAGAGACAGCAGGATCTGAAAAACTGTTTTTT
TRBV5-4	-	TRBJ1-2	-	CASSLDLGDYYGYTF	TGTGCCAGCAGCTTGGATTTAGGGGATTACTATGGCTACACCTTC
TRBV7-9	-	TRBJ2-2	TRBD2	CASRSSGGPTGELFF	TGTGCCAGCAGGTCCAGCGGGGGGCCCACCGGGGAGCTGTTTTTT
TRBV5-6	-	TRBJ1-1	-	CASSSLKLRGNTEAFF	TGTGCCAGCAGCTCTCTAAAGCTGCGGGGGAACACTGAAGCTTTCTTT
TRBV6-2/TRBV6-3	few	TRBJ2-3	-	CASSLRTSLGTQYF	TGTGCCAGCAGCCTGCGAACTAGCCTGGGAACGCAGTATTTT
TRBV20-1	-	TRBJ1-5	-	CSARDGTGMTNQPQHF	TGCAGTGCTAGAGATGGAACAGGGATGACCAATCAGCCCCAGCATTTT
TRBV13	many	TRBJ1-3	-	CASSPGPNYTIYF	TGTGCCAGCAGCCCGGGACCCAACTACACCATATATTTT
TRBV14	many	TRBJ2-3	TRBD2	CASSHRGGASDTQYF	TGTGCCAGCAGCCATCGCGGGGGGGCATCAGATACGCAGTATTTT
TRBV15	-	TRBJ2-7	TRBD1	CATSIFQGAYEQYF	TGTGCCACCAGCATCTTCCAGGGGGCCTACGAGCAGTACTTC
TRBV6-1	-	TRBJ2-7	-	CASSEGGAGWEQYF	TGTGCCAGCAGTGAGGGGGGCGCAGGATGGGAGCAGTACTTC
TRBV29-1	-	TRBJ2-1	-	CSAPRSGADNEQFF	TGCAGCGCCCCCCGATCGGGCGCAGACAATGAGCAGTTCTTC
TRBV6-1	few	TRBJ1-4	-	CASSEAIPHTNEKLFF	TGTGCCAGCAGTGAAGCGATCCCCCACACTAATGAAAAACTGTTTTTT
TRBV28	few	TRBJ2-1	-	CASSLDGDANEQFF	TGTGCCAGCAGTTTGGACGGGGACGCCAATGAGCAGTTCTTC
TRBV15	-	TRBJ1-3	-	CATSLGGEGNTIYF	TGTGCCACCAGCTTGGGGGGCGAAGGAAACACCATATATTTT
TRBV6-5	-	TRBJ1-1	-	CASSYGWRVRGRTEAFF	TGTGCCAGCAGTTACGGCTGGAGGGTGAGGGGCCGAACTGAAGCTTTCTTT